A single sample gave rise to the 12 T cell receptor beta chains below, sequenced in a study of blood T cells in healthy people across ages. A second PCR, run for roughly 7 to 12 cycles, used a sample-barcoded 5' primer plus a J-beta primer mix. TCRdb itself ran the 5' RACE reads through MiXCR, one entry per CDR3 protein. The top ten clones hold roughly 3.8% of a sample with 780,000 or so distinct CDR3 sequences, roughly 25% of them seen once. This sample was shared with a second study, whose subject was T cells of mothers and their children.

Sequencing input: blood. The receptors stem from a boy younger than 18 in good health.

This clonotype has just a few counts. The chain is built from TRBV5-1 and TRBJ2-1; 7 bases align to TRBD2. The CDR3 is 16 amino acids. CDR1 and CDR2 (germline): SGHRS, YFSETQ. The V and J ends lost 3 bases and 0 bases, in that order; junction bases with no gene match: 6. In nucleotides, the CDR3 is TGCGCCAGCAGCTCGGGGGGATCTGGCTCCTACAATGAGCAGTTCTTC. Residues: CASSSGGSGSYNEQFF.

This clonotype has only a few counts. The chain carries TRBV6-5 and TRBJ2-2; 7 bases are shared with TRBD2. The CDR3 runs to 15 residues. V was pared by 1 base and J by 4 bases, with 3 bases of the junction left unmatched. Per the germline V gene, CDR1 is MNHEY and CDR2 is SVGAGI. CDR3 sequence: CASSYLTGGTGELFF. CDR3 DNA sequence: TGTGCCAGCAGTTACTTGACGGGAGGCACCGGGGAGCTGTTTTTT.

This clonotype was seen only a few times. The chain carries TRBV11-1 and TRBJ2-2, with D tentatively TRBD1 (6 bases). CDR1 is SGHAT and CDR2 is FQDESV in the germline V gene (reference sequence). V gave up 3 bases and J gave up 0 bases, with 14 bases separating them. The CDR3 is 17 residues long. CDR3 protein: CASSFYPGTSNTGELFF. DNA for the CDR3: TGTGCCAGCAGCTTCTACCCGGGGACATCGAACACCGGGGAGCTGTTTTTT. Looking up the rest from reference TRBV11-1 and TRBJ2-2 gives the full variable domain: EAEVAQSPRYKITEKSQAVAFWCDPISGHATLYWYRQILGQGPELLVQFQDESVVDDSQLPKDRFSAERLKGVDSTLKIQPAELGDSAMYLCASSFYPGTSNTGELFFGEGSRLTVL.

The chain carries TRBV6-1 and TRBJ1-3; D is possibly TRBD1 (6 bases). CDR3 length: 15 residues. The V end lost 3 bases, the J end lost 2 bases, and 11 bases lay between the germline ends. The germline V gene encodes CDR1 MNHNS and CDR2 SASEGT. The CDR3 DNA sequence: TGTGCCAGCAGTGACCGGGGGCACGCTGGAAACACCATATATTTT. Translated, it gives CASSDRGHAGNTIYF.

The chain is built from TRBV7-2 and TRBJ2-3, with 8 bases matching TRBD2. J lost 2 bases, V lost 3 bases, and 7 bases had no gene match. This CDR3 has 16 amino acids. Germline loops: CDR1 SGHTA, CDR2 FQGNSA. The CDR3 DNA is TGTGCCAGCAGCTTTAATACGGGAGGGAACACAGATACGCAGTATTTT. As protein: CASSFNTGGNTDTQYF.

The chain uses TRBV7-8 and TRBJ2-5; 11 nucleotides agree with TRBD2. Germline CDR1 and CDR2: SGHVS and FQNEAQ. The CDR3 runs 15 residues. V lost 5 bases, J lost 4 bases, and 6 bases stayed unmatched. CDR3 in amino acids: CASSLIAGGLETQYF. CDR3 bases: TGTGCCAGCAGCCTCATAGCGGGAGGGCTAGAGACCCAGTACTTC.

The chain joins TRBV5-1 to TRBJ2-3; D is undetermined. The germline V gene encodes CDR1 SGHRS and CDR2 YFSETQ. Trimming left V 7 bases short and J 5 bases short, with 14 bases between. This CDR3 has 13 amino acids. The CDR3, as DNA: TGCGCCAGCTTTTTGGGTGGTGAAGATACGCAGTATTTT. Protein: CASFLGGEDTQYF.

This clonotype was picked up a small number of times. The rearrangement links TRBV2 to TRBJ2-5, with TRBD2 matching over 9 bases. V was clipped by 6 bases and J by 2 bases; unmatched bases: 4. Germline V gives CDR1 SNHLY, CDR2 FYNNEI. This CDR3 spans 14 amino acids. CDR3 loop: CASRTSGPQETQYF. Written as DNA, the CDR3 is TGTGCCAGCAGGACTAGCGGCCCACAAGAGACCCAGTACTTC.

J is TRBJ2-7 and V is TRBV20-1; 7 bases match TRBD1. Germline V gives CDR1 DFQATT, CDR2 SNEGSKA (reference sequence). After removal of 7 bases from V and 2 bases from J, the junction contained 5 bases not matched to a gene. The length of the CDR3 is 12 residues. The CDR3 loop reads CSVPDRTYEQYF. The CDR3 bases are TGCAGTGTTCCGGACAGGACCTACGAGCAGTACTTC.

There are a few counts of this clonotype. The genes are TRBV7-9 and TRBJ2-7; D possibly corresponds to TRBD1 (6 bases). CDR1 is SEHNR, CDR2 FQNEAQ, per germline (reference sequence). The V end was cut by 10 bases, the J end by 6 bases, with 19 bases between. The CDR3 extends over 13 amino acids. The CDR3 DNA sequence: TGTGCCATGACAGGACAGAGCCTCGGCGAGCAGTACTTC. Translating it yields CAMTGQSLGEQYF.

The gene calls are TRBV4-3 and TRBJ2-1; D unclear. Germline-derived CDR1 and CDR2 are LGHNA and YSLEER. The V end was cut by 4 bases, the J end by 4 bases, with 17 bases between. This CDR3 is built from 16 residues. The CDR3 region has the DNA TGCGCCAGCAGCCCCGACGCAGGTGGTAGGTACAATGAGCAGTTCTTC. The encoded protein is CASSPDAGGRYNEQFF.

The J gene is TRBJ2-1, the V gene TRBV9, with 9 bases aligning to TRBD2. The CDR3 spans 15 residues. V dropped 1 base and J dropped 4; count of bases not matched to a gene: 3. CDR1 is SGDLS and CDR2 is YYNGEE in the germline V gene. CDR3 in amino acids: CASSVTAGGYNEQFF. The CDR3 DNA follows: TGTGCCAGCAGCGTAACAGCGGGAGGATACAATGAGCAGTTCTTC.